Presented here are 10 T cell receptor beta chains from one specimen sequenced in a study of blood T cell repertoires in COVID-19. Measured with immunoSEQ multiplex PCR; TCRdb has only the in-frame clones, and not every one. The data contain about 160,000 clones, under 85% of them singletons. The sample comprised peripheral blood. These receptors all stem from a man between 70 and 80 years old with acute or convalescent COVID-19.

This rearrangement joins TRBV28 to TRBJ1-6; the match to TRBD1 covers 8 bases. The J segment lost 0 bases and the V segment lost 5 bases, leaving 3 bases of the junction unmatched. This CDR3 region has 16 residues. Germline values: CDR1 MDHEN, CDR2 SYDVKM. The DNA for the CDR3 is TGTGCCAGCAGTGCTCAGGGGGCCTCCTATAATTCACCCCTCCACTTT. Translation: CASSAQGASYNSPLHF.

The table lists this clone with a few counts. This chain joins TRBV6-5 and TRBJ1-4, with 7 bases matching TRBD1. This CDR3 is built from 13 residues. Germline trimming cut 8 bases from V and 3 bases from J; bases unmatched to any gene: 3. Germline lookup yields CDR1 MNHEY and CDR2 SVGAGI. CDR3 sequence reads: CASQGGSNEKLFF. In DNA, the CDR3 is TGTGCCAGCCAGGGGGGATCTAATGAAAAACTGTTTTTT.

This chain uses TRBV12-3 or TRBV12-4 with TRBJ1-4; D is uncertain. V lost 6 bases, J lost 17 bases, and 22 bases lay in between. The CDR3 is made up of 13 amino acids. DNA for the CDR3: TGTGCCAGCAGGAGCTACCTCGACTCAACTAATTTTTTT. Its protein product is CASRSYLDSTNFF.

In nucleotides, the CDR3 is TGTGCCACCAGTGACATGCCTAGCGGGAGGTTTAGGAATGAGCAGTTCTTC. This translates into CATSDMPSGRFRNEQFF. The rearrangement joins TRBV24-1 to TRBJ2-1, with 11 nucleotides matching TRBD2. Germline V CDR1 and CDR2: KGHDR, SFDVKD. The ends lost 4 bases at V and 7 bases at J; junction bases unmatched: 11. CDR3 size: 17 residues.

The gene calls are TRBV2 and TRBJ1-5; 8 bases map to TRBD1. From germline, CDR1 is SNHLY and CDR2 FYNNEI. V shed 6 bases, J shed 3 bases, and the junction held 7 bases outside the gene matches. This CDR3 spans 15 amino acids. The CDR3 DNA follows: TGTGCCAGCAGCCCCCGGGACAGGTTCAATCAGCCCCAGCATTTT. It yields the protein CASSPRDRFNQPQHF. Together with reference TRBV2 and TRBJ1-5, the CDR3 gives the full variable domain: EPEVTQTPSHQVTQMGQEVILRCVPISNHLYFYWYRQILGQKVEFLVSFYNNEISEKSEIFDDQFSVERPDGSNFTLKIRSTKLEDSAMYFCASSPRDRFNQPQHFGDGTRLSIL.

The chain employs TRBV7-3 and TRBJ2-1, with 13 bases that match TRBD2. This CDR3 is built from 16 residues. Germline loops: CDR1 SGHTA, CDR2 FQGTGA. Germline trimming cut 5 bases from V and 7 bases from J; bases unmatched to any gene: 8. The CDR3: CASSPRTSGSLNEQFF. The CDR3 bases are TGTGCCAGCAGCCCTAGGACTAGCGGGAGTCTAAATGAGCAGTTCTTC.

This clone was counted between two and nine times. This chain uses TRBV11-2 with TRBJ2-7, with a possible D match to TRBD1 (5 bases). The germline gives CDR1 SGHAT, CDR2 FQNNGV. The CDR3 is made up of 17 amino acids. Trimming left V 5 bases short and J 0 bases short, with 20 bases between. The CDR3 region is CASSPQGGRFGSYEQYF. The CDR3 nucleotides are TGTGCCAGCAGCCCCCAGGGTGGACGGTTTGGCTCCTACGAGCAGTACTTC.

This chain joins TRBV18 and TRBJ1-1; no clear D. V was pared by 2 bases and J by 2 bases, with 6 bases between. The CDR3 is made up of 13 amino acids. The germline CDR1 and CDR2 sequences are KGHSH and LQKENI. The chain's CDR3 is CASSPTLNTEAFF. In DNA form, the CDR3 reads TGTGCCAGCTCACCAACACTAAACACTGAAGCTTTCTTT.

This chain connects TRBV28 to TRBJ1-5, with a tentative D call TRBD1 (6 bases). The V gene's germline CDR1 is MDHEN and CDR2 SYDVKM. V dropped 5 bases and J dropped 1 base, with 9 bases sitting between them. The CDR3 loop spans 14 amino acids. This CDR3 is CASSGTGSNQPQHF. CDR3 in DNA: TGTGCCAGCAGTGGAACAGGGAGCAATCAGCCCCAGCATTTT. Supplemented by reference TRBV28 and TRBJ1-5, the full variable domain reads DVKVTQSSRYLVKRTGEKVFLECVQDMDHENMFWYRQDPGLGLRLIYFSYDVKMKEKGDIPEGYSVSREKKERFSLILESASTNQTSMYLCASSGTGSNQPQHFGDGTRLSIL.

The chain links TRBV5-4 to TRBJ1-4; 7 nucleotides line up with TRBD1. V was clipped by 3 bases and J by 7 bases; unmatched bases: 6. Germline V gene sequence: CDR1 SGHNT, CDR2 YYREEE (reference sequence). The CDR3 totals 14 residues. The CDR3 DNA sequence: TGTGCCAGCAGCTCAGGGGGGCTTGGTGAAAAACTGTTTTTT. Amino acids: CASSSGGLGEKLFF. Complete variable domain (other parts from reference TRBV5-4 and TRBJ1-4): ETGVTQSPTHLIKTRGQQVTLRCSSQSGHNTVSWYQQALGQGPQFIFQYYREEENGRGNFPPRFSGLQFPNYSSELNVNALELDDSALYLCASSSGGLGEKLFFGSGTQLSVL.